This TCR beta chain was captured by sequencing in a study of cytomegalovirus exposure and HLA in healthy donors. This clone was counted between two and nine times. Its antigen remains unidentified. Losses at the gene ends were 0 bases for V and 4 bases for J; bases not matched to a gene: 13. Germline loops: CDR1 GTSNPN, CDR2 SVGIG (reference sequence). The CDR3 loop spans 17 amino acids. General observations from the study: Sequencing depth roughly uniform across donors was assumed in presence/absence analyses. DRB1 showed the most TCR associations and HLA-C the fewest in a later analysis, as rates varied by HLA locus. Investigators reported approximately 170 TCR beta chains as tied to cytomegalovirus.

With 60 Vbeta and 13 Jbeta primers, the PCR was carried out. Sequencing was performed with immunoSEQ multiplex PCR; in TCRdb, only in-frame clones are kept and a portion is missing. Altogether about 140,000 clones are present, under 70% being singletons, with the ten largest covering 10%. The chain joins TRBV30 to TRBJ2-7, with 9 bases that match TRBD2. The sample taken for sequencing was PBMCs. This clonotype originated in a man aged 30 to 39 in good health and CMV-seropositive. The CDR3: CAWSVRVAGELLYEQYF. For the CDR3, the DNA is TGTGCCTGGAGTGTACGGGTAGCGGGAGAGTTGCTGTACGAGCAGTACTTC. Together with reference TRBV30 and TRBJ2-7, the CDR3 gives the full variable domain: SQTIHQWPATLVQPVGSPLSLECTVEGTSNPNLYWYRQAAGRGLQLLFYSVGIGQISSEVPQNLSASRPQDRQFILSSKKLLLSDSGFYLCAWSVRVAGELLYEQYFGPGTRLTVT.